This passage covers 27 T cell receptor beta chains from one sample sequenced in a study of identical twins. TCRdb processed the 5' RACE reads anew with MiXCR; each CDR3 protein has one entry. Here the sample spans fewer than 650,000 distinct CDR3 sequences, approximately 10% being singletons. The data were also submitted as part of a second study, on yellow fever vaccine responses in identical twins.

The sequenced sample consisted of PBMCs. The source of these receptors is a woman between 18 and 30 years old in good health.

In this sample, this clonotype turned up a few times. DNA of the CDR3: TGTGCCAGCAGCAGAACGACTAGCTTCAGCACAGATACGCAGTATTTT. This sequence encodes CASSRTTSFSTDTQYF. The gene calls are TRBV12-3 or TRBV12-4 and TRBJ2-3; 7 bases align to TRBD2. Trimming took 6 bases from V and 0 from J; bases not matched to a gene: 9. This CDR3 region has 16 residues.

The chain couples TRBV4-1 to TRBJ2-5; possible D gene TRBD1, 5 bases. Deletions cut 2 bases from V and 4 bases from J, with 17 bases between. CDR1 is MGHRA, CDR2 YSYEKL, per germline. The CDR3 loop spans 16 amino acids. CDR3 amino acids: CASSQLSSGRVETQYF. Here the CDR3 DNA reads TGCGCCAGCAGCCAACTTTCGTCAGGGCGCGTAGAGACCCAGTACTTC.

This clonotype was seen ten or more times. This chain links TRBV7-9 with TRBJ2-7, with 8 bases lining up with TRBD1. There are 15 residues in the CDR3. Per the germline V gene, CDR1 is SEHNR and CDR2 is FQNEAQ (reference sequence). V lost 2 bases and J lost 2; bases outside the gene matches: 5. The CDR3 here is CASSLRQGSPYEQYF. The CDR3 nucleotides are TGTGCCAGCAGCTTAAGACAGGGGTCTCCCTACGAGCAGTACTTC.

About this clonotype: The conserved closing phenylalanine or tryptophan is absent in this CDR3, likely reflecting a read error. The chain combines TRBV12-3 or TRBV12-4 with TRBJ2-7; 10 nucleotides line up with TRBD2. The trim removed 3 bases at V and 3 bases at J, leaving 8 bases unmatched. CDR3 length: 16 amino acids. The CDR3 coding sequence is TGTGCCAGCAGTTTCTCAGATCTAGCGGGAGTCTACGAGCAGTACTAC. Protein: CASSFSDLAGVYEQYY.

This clonotype was seen a handful of times. The rearrangement links TRBV6-2 or TRBV6-3 to TRBJ1-5; D possibly corresponds to TRBD1 (5 bases). The CDR3 loop spans 13 amino acids. V lost 8 bases and J lost 9, with 17 bases in between. Germline-derived CDR1 and CDR2 are MNHEY and SVGEGT. This CDR3 is CASGSEGHRPQHF. Here the CDR3 DNA reads TGTGCCAGCGGCAGTGAGGGGCATCGGCCCCAGCATTTT.

This chain uses TRBV4-2 with TRBJ2-3, with 8 bases aligning to TRBD1. The CDR3 extends over 17 amino acids. With V trimmed by 0 bases and J by 4 bases, 9 bases remained unmatched. Germline CDR1 LGHNA, CDR2 YNFKEQ. This CDR3 is CASSQEMGTGAADTQYF. CDR3 in DNA: TGTGCCAGCAGCCAAGAAATGGGGACAGGAGCGGCAGATACGCAGTATTTT.

The table lists this clonotype with many counts. The gene calls are TRBV28 and TRBJ2-1; no firm D call. Germline CDR1 is MDHEN and CDR2 is SYDVKM. Trimming cost V 8 bases and J 0 bases, with 8 bases left between them. This CDR3 spans 13 amino acids. For the CDR3, the DNA is TGTGCCAGCCAAGAGAGCTCCTACAATGAGCAGTTCTTC. This translates into CASQESSYNEQFF.

This clonotype has a count of ten or more. The chain employs TRBV12-3 or TRBV12-4 and TRBJ2-5, with D unclear. V was cut by 3 bases and J by 4 bases, with 12 bases left in between. The CDR3 length is 14 residues. CDR3 residues: CASSLSGRGETQYF. The DNA for the CDR3 is TGTGCCAGCAGTTTGTCCGGGCGTGGAGAGACCCAGTACTTC.

This clonotype has at least ten counts. The J gene is TRBJ1-1, the V gene TRBV6-1, with 8 bases fitting TRBD1. Per germline, CDR1 MNHNS and CDR2 SASEGT. This CDR3 comprises 17 residues. The V gene end was trimmed by 5 bases and the J gene end by 4 bases; junction bases not matched to a gene: 15. CDR3 nucleotides: TGTGCCAGCAGTCCCCGAGGAGTGACAGGGGCGATCACTGAAGCTTTCTTT. Amino acids: CASSPRGVTGAITEAFF.

DNA of the CDR3: TGCGCCAGCAGCCCCGTACAGGGTGGTACAGATACGCAGTATTTT. Translating gives CASSPVQGGTDTQYF. The chain recombines TRBV5-1 with TRBJ2-3; a possible D gene is TRBD1 (6 bases). CDR1 and CDR2 from the germline V gene are SGHRS and YFSETQ. This CDR3 is 15 amino acids long. V lost 4 bases and J 3 bases, leaving 15 bases between the germline ends. The entire variable domain, with the rest obtained from reference TRBV5-1 and TRBJ2-3, is as follows: KAGVTQTPRYLIKTRGQQVTLSCSPISGHRSVSWYQQTPGQGLQFLFEYFSETQRNKGNFPGRFSGRQFSNSRSEMNVSTLELGDSALYLCASSPVQGGTDTQYFGPGTRLTVL.

This clonotype was found many times. The J gene is TRBJ2-3, the V gene TRBV7-9; D is possibly TRBD2 (5 bases). CDR1 and CDR2 from the germline V gene are SEHNR and FQNEAQ (reference sequence). This CDR3 has 14 amino acids. The V end was cut by 1 base, the J end by 6 bases, with 11 bases between. The CDR3 loop reads CASSLGTESDTQYF. Here the CDR3 DNA reads TGTGCCAGCAGCTTAGGGACTGAATCCGATACGCAGTATTTT.

This clonotype was observed many times. The V gene is TRBV12-3 or TRBV12-4, the J gene TRBJ2-3, with TRBD2 as a possible D gene (7 bases). V lost 7 bases to trimming and J lost 4 bases, with 18 bases between them. The CDR3 totals 15 residues. CDR3 protein: CASTPAGAGADTQYF. The CDR3 DNA reads TGTGCCAGCACCCCCGCGGGGGCTGGCGCAGATACGCAGTATTTT.

This clonotype was picked up many times. The chain employs TRBV7-9 and TRBJ2-5; either TRBD1 or TRBD2 may fit D (5 bases each). This CDR3 contains 14 residues. V lost 7 bases and J lost 5, with 17 bases in between. CDR1 is SEHNR, CDR2 FQNEAQ, per germline (reference sequence). CDR3 sequence reads: CASTSGGEGETQYF. CDR3 nucleotide sequence: TGTGCCAGCACCTCTGGAGGAGAGGGGGAGACCCAGTACTTC.

About this clonotype itself: One end of the junction fails to match germline, which may point to a read error. The J gene is TRBJ2-1, the V gene TRBV20-1, with 10 nucleotides matching TRBD2. Germline-derived CDR1 and CDR2 are DFQATT and SNEGSKA (reference sequence). The CDR3 totals 15 residues. In DNA form, the CDR3 reads TGCAGTGCTAGGGTAGCGGGAGGTAACTACAATGGGCAGTTCTTC. As protein: CSARVAGGNYNGQFF.

V and J are TRBV4-1 and TRBJ2-7; 7 bases match TRBD2. The CDR3 has 14 residues. Trimming at V came to 4 bases and at J to 3 bases, leaving 6 bases not matched to a gene. Germline V gene lookup returns CDR1 MGHRA and CDR2 YSYEKL. The CDR3 DNA is TGCGCCAGCAGCCCGCGAGCGGGATACTACGAGCAGTACTTC. Translating it yields CASSPRAGYYEQYF.

This clonotype was picked up many times. V and J are TRBV29-1 and TRBJ1-1; D call uncertain. Germline loops: CDR1 SQVTM, CDR2 ANQGSEA. V gave up 4 bases and J gave up 3 bases, with 9 bases separating them. The CDR3 runs to 12 residues. Here the CDR3 reads CSVVGFDTEAFF. CDR3 nucleotides: TGCAGCGTTGTGGGGTTCGACACTGAAGCTTTCTTT.

The chain employs TRBV7-8 and TRBJ2-3; 8 positions match TRBD1. With V trimmed by 6 bases and J by 4 bases, 9 bases remained unmatched. Germline V gene lookup returns CDR1 SGHVS and CDR2 FQNEAQ. There are 15 residues in the CDR3. The CDR3 loop is CASRIGQGRPDTQYF. The CDR3, as DNA: TGTGCCAGCAGAATAGGACAGGGTCGGCCAGATACGCAGTATTTT. Based on the CDR3 plus reference TRBV7-8 and TRBJ2-3, the full variable domain is GAGVSQSPRYKVAKRGQDVALRCDPISGHVSLFWYQQALGQGPEFLTYFQNEAQLDKSGLPSDRFFAERPEGSVSTLKIQRTQQEDSAVYLCASRIGQGRPDTQYFGPGTRLTVL.

The chain carries TRBV7-6 and TRBJ2-2, with 9 positions matching TRBD2. Per the germline V gene, CDR1 is SGHVS and CDR2 is FNYEAQ. J lost 7 bases, V lost 2 bases, and 8 bases had no gene match. The CDR3 is made up of 16 amino acids. The CDR3 loop is CASSLLWREGGGELFF. Written as DNA, the CDR3 is TGTGCCAGCAGCTTACTTTGGCGGGAGGGCGGCGGGGAGCTGTTTTTT.

This clonotype was detected many times. The chain has TRBV12-3 or TRBV12-4 and TRBJ2-7; 12 bases are a match to TRBD2. The CDR3 is 14 residues long. Trimming cost V 3 bases and J 7 bases; bases outside gene matches: 4. DNA for the CDR3: TGTGCCAGCAGTTTGCTAGCGGGAGGGGGGGAGCAGTACTTC. Protein product: CASSLLAGGGEQYF.

The chain employs TRBV29-1 and TRBJ2-7; weak D call: TRBD2 (5 bases). Germline CDR1 reads SQVTM; CDR2 reads ANQGSEA. The V gene lost 1 base and the J gene lost 6 bases, with 13 bases spanning the gap. The CDR3 has 13 residues. The chain's CDR3 is CSVEVVEAGEQYF. The CDR3 coding sequence is TGCAGCGTTGAAGTGGTCGAGGCGGGCGAGCAGTACTTC.

In this sample, this clonotype turned up a few times. The chain links TRBV6-4 to TRBJ2-5, with 12 bases matching TRBD1. CDR1 MRHNA and CDR2 SNTAGT come from the germline V gene. The junction had 18 bases not matched to a gene; V was cut back by 8 bases and J by 5 bases. The CDR3 contains 18 residues. CDR3 in amino acids: CASLNQGQGASQVETQYF. In DNA, the CDR3 is TGTGCCAGCTTAAATCAGGGACAGGGGGCATCTCAAGTGGAGACCCAGTACTTC.

This clonotype was counted at least ten times. This sequence joins TRBV5-1 and TRBJ1-1; D might be TRBD1 (6 bases). Trimming cost V 3 bases and J 1 base, with 13 bases left between them. The CDR3 has 15 residues. Germline-derived CDR1 and CDR2 are SGHRS and YFSETQ. The CDR3 region is CASSSTRRGNTEAFF. In DNA, the CDR3 is TGCGCCAGCAGCTCCACCCGCAGGGGGAACACTGAAGCTTTCTTT.

This rearrangement joins TRBV25-1 to TRBJ2-7, with 9 bases identical to TRBD1. The germline V gene encodes CDR1 MGHDK and CDR2 SYGVNS. V shed 7 bases, J shed 5 bases, and the junction held 6 bases outside the gene matches. The CDR3 length is 13 residues. In nucleotides, the CDR3 is TGTGCCAGCACTGGACAGGGGACCCACGAGCAGTACTTC. Its protein is CASTGQGTHEQYF.

This clonotype was detected only a few times. V usage is TRBV7-9 and J usage is TRBJ2-1; D not certain. The V end was cut by 3 bases, the J end by 9 bases, with 6 bases between. CDR1 SEHNR and CDR2 FQNEAQ come from the germline V gene (reference sequence). The CDR3 extends over 11 amino acids. CDR3 region: CASSFLAEQFF. In DNA form, the CDR3 reads TGTGCCAGCAGCTTTTTAGCTGAGCAGTTCTTC.

The chain links TRBV7-2 to TRBJ2-3; 11 bases agree with TRBD2. The CDR3 has 16 amino acids. CDR1 is SGHTA, CDR2 FQGNSA, per germline. V lost 2 bases, J lost 5 bases, and 6 bases stayed unmatched. CDR3 loop: CASSLRLAGSRDTQYF. The CDR3 DNA is TGTGCCAGCAGCTTAAGACTAGCGGGGTCGAGAGATACGCAGTATTTT.

This clonotype was counted only a few times. Written as DNA, the CDR3 is TGTGCCACCAGCCTCCGGGGCGGGACGACGAGCTCGGATACGCAGTATTTT. It yields the protein CATSLRGGTTSSDTQYF. V usage is TRBV15 and J usage is TRBJ2-3; tentatively, D is TRBD2 (6 bases). This CDR3 spans 17 amino acids. The germline V and J ends were trimmed by 5 bases and 6 bases, with 24 bases remaining between them. Germline CDR1 is LNHNV and CDR2 is YYDKDF (reference sequence).

This rearrangement joins TRBV6-6 to TRBJ2-1, with 7 bases identical to TRBD1. Per the germline V gene, CDR1 is MNHNY and CDR2 is SVGAGI (reference sequence). V shed 8 bases, J shed 2 bases, and the junction held 3 bases outside the gene matches. The CDR3 is made up of 13 amino acids. The CDR3 here is CASGQATYNEQFF. DNA of the CDR3: TGTGCCAGCGGACAGGCCACCTACAATGAGCAGTTCTTC.